Only a few counts were recorded for the clone carrying this T cell receptor beta chain. Its antigen is not known. These data originate in a study of identical twins. Study results and limitations: While abundant cord blood beta clonotypes carried fewer insertions, memory repertoires showed no such pattern.

V lost 4 bases and J lost 10, with 26 bases in between. The CDR3 length is 17 residues. CDR1 and CDR2 from the germline V gene are SGHTA and FQGNSA. Carrying unique molecular identifiers, the cDNA also gained a universal primer site through template switching. TCRdb reprocessed the 5' RACE reads via MiXCR and lists one record per CDR3 protein. The table lists fewer than 250,000 distinct CDR3 sequences, roughly 7.5% of them singletons. The sample also formed part of further work on yellow fever vaccine responses in identical twins.

The specimen sequenced was memory (CD45RO+) T cells sorted from blood. The gene calls are TRBV7-2 and TRBJ2-1, with TRBD2 as a possible D gene (7 bases). The receptor's source is a woman in her late teens or twenties in good health. CDR3 bases: TGTGCCAGCAGCTCCCGGAGGAGCGGGGACCGGGGGCGGGAGCAGTTCTTC. It yields the protein CASSSRRSGDRGREQFF.